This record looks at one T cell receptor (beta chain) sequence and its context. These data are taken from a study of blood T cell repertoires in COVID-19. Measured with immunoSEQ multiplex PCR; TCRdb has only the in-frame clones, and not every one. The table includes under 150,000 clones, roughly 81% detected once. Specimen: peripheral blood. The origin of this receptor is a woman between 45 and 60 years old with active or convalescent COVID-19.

CDR3 coding DNA: TGTGCCAGCAGTTTAGGGGGCAGGGTGGGCACTGAAGCTTTCTTT. Protein: CASSLGGRVGTEAFF. The rearrangement joins TRBV28 to TRBJ1-1; a possible D gene is TRBD1 (6 bases). The CDR3 covers 15 residues. Trimming shortened V by 2 bases and J by 4 bases, and 14 bases separated the two germline ends. The V gene's germline CDR1 is MDHEN and CDR2 SYDVKM.